The 23 T cell receptor beta chains presented below share a single source sample, sequenced in a study of vaccination effects on CD4 cells after COVID-19. The antigens these receptors bind are not known. The assay was immunoSEQ multiplex PCR, and TCRdb's table has in-frame clones only and misses some. The table shows under 70,000 clones, with around 70% occurring only once. Researchers isolated CD4+ T cells once less than 13 days of culture had elapsed. Subjects were given two BNT162b2 or mRNA-1273 vaccine doses. The sample was CD4+ T cells from PBMCs cultured without peptide, taken after COVID-19 vaccination. These receptors were taken from a human donor who received a COVID-19 vaccine.

The V gene is TRBV2, the J gene TRBJ1-5; possibly TRBD1 for D (5 bases). CDR1 is SNHLY and CDR2 is FYNNEI in the germline V gene. V gave up 4 bases and J gave up 0 bases, with 10 bases separating them. This CDR3 is 15 amino acids long. The CDR3 loop is CASSAGPNSNQPQHF. The CDR3 DNA reads as TGTGCCAGCAGTGCAGGGCCCAATAGCAATCAGCCCCAGCATTTT.

The chain joins TRBV10-1 to TRBJ2-7; a weak D match, TRBD1 (6 bases). This CDR3 has 15 residues. Looked up from germline, CDR1 is WNHNN and CDR2 is SYGVQD (reference sequence). V was pared by 8 bases and J by 1 base, with 18 bases between. CDR3 amino acids: CASPDPQGSSYEQYV. The CDR3 nucleotides read TGCGCCAGCCCCGACCCGCAGGGGAGTTCCTACGAGCAGTACGTC.

The chain links TRBV5-4 to TRBJ2-4, with 9 bases identical to TRBD2. Looked up from germline, CDR1 is SGHNT and CDR2 is YYREEE (reference sequence). V dropped 3 bases and J dropped 1; count of bases not matched to a gene: 8. The CDR3 length is 17 residues. CDR3 amino acids: CASSSKAGGPAKNIQYF. For the CDR3, the DNA is TGTGCCAGCAGCTCGAAAGCGGGGGGCCCGGCCAAAAACATTCAGTACTTC.

V usage is TRBV5-4 and J usage is TRBJ1-3; 10 bases are a match to TRBD1. Germline assignment: CDR1 SGHNT and CDR2 YYREEE (reference sequence). This CDR3 is built from 14 residues. The ends lost 4 bases at V and 6 bases at J; junction bases unmatched: 4. Here the CDR3 reads CASSPGQGVNTIYF. CDR3 nucleotide sequence: TGTGCCAGCAGCCCCGGACAGGGGGTAAACACCATATATTTT. The full variable domain, completed using reference TRBV5-4 and TRBJ1-3, is ETGVTQSPTHLIKTRGQQVTLRCSSQSGHNTVSWYQQALGQGPQFIFQYYREEENGRGNFPPRFSGLQFPNYSSELNVNALELDDSALYLCASSPGQGVNTIYFGEGSWLTVV.

The chain combines TRBV5-1 with TRBJ2-3, with 9 bases that match TRBD2. The J segment lost 4 bases and the V segment lost 0 bases, leaving 6 bases of the junction unmatched. Germline CDR1 SGHRS, CDR2 YFSETQ. The length of the CDR3 is 16 residues. CDR3 sequence (DNA): TGCGCCAGCAGCTTGGACGCGGGGGGGAGCTCAGATACGCAGTATTTT. It translates to CASSLDAGGSSDTQYF.

The chain couples TRBV7-2 to TRBJ1-2, with 7 bases identical to TRBD1. The CDR3 has 16 amino acids. Losses at the gene ends were 5 bases for V and 0 bases for J; bases not matched to a gene: 9. Germline V gene sequence: CDR1 SGHTA, CDR2 FQGNSA. CDR3 region: CASSPRTGGPNYGYTF. CDR3 coding DNA: TGTGCCAGCAGCCCCAGGACAGGTGGGCCTAACTATGGCTACACCTTC.

The CDR3 protein is CASSDQGTETQYF. The CDR3 bases are TGTGCCAGCAGCGACCAAGGCACGGAGACCCAGTACTTC. The chain joins TRBV5-4 to TRBJ2-5, with no clear D. The V end lost 4 bases, the J end lost 5 bases, and 12 bases lay between the germline ends. This CDR3 has 13 amino acids. Germline-derived CDR1 and CDR2 are SGHNT and YYREEE (reference sequence). The variable domain in full, completed from reference TRBV5-4 and TRBJ2-5, reads ETGVTQSPTHLIKTRGQQVTLRCSSQSGHNTVSWYQQALGQGPQFIFQYYREEENGRGNFPPRFSGLQFPNYSSELNVNALELDDSALYLCASSDQGTETQYFGPGTRLLVL.

The chain uses TRBV9 and TRBJ1-3; D is unclear. Germline CDR1 SGDLS, CDR2 YYNGEE. Trimming took off 3 bases at V and 0 bases at J, with 13 bases between the two ends. The CDR3 extends over 16 amino acids. The CDR3 spells CASSAGRGYSGNTIYF. The DNA for the CDR3 is TGTGCCAGCAGCGCGGGTAGAGGGTACTCTGGAAACACCATATATTTT.

J is TRBJ1-1 and V is TRBV6-2 or TRBV6-3; D is unclear. Per the germline V gene, CDR1 is MNHEY and CDR2 is SVGEGT. With 6 bases removed from V and 1 base from J, the gap between germline ends came to 12 bases. This CDR3 spans 14 amino acids. CDR3 region: CASSRWTGNTEAFF. DNA for the CDR3: TGTGCCAGCAGCCGATGGACGGGGAACACTGAAGCTTTCTTT.

The chain joins TRBV7-9 to TRBJ2-3, with 8 bases matching TRBD2. V gave up 5 bases and J gave up 2 bases; unmatched junction bases: 6. CDR1 and CDR2 from the germline V gene are SEHNR and FQNEAQ (reference sequence). This CDR3 is built from 15 residues. CDR3 nucleotide sequence: TGTGCCAGCAGCGCGCGGACTAGCCTCACAGATACGCAGTATTTT. This translates into CASSARTSLTDTQYF.

The chain joins TRBV20-1 to TRBJ2-7; 9 positions match TRBD2. CDR1 and CDR2 (germline): DFQATT, SNEGSKA (reference sequence). This CDR3 comprises 10 residues. The CDR3 DNA reads TGCAGTGCTGTGAGCGGGGGGCTCCACGTC. As protein: CSAVSGGLHV.

CDR3 loop: CASRRNRAENGYTF. DNA of the CDR3: TGTGCCAGCAGGCGGAACAGGGCAGAGAATGGCTACACCTTC. V is TRBV27 and J is TRBJ1-2; a weak D match, TRBD1 (6 bases). Trimming pared 6 bases from V and 6 bases from J, leaving 17 bases between. Germline CDR1 and CDR2: MNHEY and SMNVEV (reference sequence). This CDR3 has 14 residues.

This chain uses TRBV5-1 with TRBJ1-2, with no clear D. The CDR3 runs 15 residues. Germline loops: CDR1 SGHRS, CDR2 YFSETQ. The V end was cut by 3 bases, the J end by 4 bases, with 16 bases between. The CDR3 reads CASSSVGGISYGYTF. As DNA, the CDR3 is TGCGCCAGCAGCTCTGTTGGAGGGATCAGCTATGGCTACACCTTC. The entire variable domain, with the rest obtained from reference TRBV5-1 and TRBJ1-2, is as follows: KAGVTQTPRYLIKTRGQQVTLSCSPISGHRSVSWYQQTPGQGLQFLFEYFSETQRNKGNFPGRFSGRQFSNSRSEMNVSTLELGDSALYLCASSSVGGISYGYTFGSGTRLTVV.

J is TRBJ2-4 and V is TRBV6-1; perhaps TRBD2 as D (6 bases). Deletions cut 0 bases from V and 1 base from J, with 16 bases between. Germline V gene sequence: CDR1 MNHNS, CDR2 SASEGT. There are 18 residues in the CDR3. The CDR3 here is CASSEAPHPGEAKNIQYF. The CDR3 bases are TGTGCCAGCAGTGAAGCCCCCCACCCGGGGGAGGCCAAAAACATTCAGTACTTC.

The V gene is TRBV7-3, the J gene TRBJ2-2; 8 bases are a match to TRBD1. The CDR3 totals 16 residues. Looked up from germline, CDR1 is SGHTA and CDR2 is FQGTGA. J was trimmed by 1 base and V by 5 bases; bases with no gene match: 6. The CDR3 DNA reads TGTGCCAGCAGCGCGCAGGGGGCAGGGAACACCGGGGAGCTGTTTTTT. It codes for CASSAQGAGNTGELFF.

The chain recombines TRBV27 with TRBJ1-1; D is unclear. Deletions cut 1 base from V and 1 base from J, with 4 bases between. Germline V gives CDR1 MNHEY, CDR2 SMNVEV (reference sequence). The CDR3 loop spans 13 amino acids. CDR3 nucleotides: TGTGCCAGCAGTTTATTACCGAACACTGAAGCTTTCTTT. It yields the protein CASSLLPNTEAFF.

V usage is TRBV7-9 and J usage is TRBJ2-7; possibly TRBD1 or TRBD2 for D (6 bases each). CDR3 length equals 14 residues. With 4 bases removed from V and 6 bases from J, the gap between germline ends came to 16 bases. CDR1 SEHNR and CDR2 FQNEAQ come from the germline V gene (reference sequence). This CDR3 is CASSSERWGAEQYV. The DNA of the CDR3 is TGTGCCAGCAGCTCAGAGCGATGGGGGGCCGAGCAGTACGTC.

V usage is TRBV6-6 and J usage is TRBJ2-1; maybe TRBD2 (5 bases). Trimming took 2 bases from V and 8 from J, leaving 7 bases between them. CDR3 length: 12 amino acids. Germline V lookup: CDR1 MNHNY, CDR2 SVGAGI (reference sequence). The CDR3: CASSYGRDEQFF. The CDR3 bases are TGTGCCAGCAGTTACGGGCGGGATGAGCAGTTCTTC.

This chain joins TRBV12-3 or TRBV12-4 and TRBJ2-5; tentatively, D is TRBD1 or TRBD2 (5 bases each). V was trimmed by 10 bases and J by 4 bases, leaving 10 bases between them. The CDR3 has 11 residues. In DNA form, the CDR3 reads TGTGCCACCGGGACGGGAGAGACCCAGTACTTC. Translated: CATGTGETQYF.

This chain uses TRBV5-5 with TRBJ2-6; D is perhaps TRBD2 (5 bases). Germline CDR1 SGHKS, CDR2 YYEKEE (reference sequence). Trimming took off 4 bases at V and 2 bases at J, with 10 bases between the two ends. This CDR3 contains 15 residues. The CDR3: CASSPPGAGANVLTF. The CDR3 DNA reads TGTGCCAGCAGCCCCCCCGGGGCTGGGGCCAACGTCCTGACTTTC.

The V gene is TRBV10-3, the J gene TRBJ2-3; D is possibly TRBD1 (5 bases). The germline V and J ends were trimmed by 0 bases and 1 base, with 11 bases remaining between them. The CDR3 contains 16 residues. Germline assignment: CDR1 ENHRY and CDR2 SYGVKD. The CDR3 DNA reads TGTGCCATCAGTGAGTCTCAGGGTAGGGGCACAGATACGCAGTATTTT. Translation: CAISESQGRGTDTQYF.

The chain joins TRBV10-3 to TRBJ2-5; 9 bases map to TRBD2. The CDR3 is 18 amino acids. Looked up from germline, CDR1 is ENHRY and CDR2 is SYGVKD. The V segment lost 0 bases and the J segment 1 base; nucleotides outside the gene matches: 9. CDR3 in DNA: TGTGCCATCAGTGAGTCTATGGGCGGGGGGGCGACCCAAGAGACCCAGTACTTC. As protein: CAISESMGGGATQETQYF.

V usage is TRBV28 and J usage is TRBJ2-2, with D perhaps matching TRBD1 or TRBD2 (5 bases each). V lost 1 base to trimming and J lost 7 bases, with 10 bases between them. Per germline, CDR1 MDHEN and CDR2 SYDVKM. There are 14 residues in the CDR3. The DNA for the CDR3 is TGTGCCAGCAGTTTATACCAGGGAGTCGGGGAGCTGTTTTTT. Protein product: CASSLYQGVGELFF. The whole variable domain, filled in from reference TRBV28 and TRBJ2-2, reads DVKVTQSSRYLVKRTGEKVFLECVQDMDHENMFWYRQDPGLGLRLIYFSYDVKMKEKGDIPEGYSVSREKKERFSLILESASTNQTSMYLCASSLYQGVGELFFGEGSRLTVL.